This T cell receptor (beta chain) originates from a study of T-cell memory formation after mild COVID-19. Study-level findings and limits: There were some responding clones in pre-infection memory, which suggested that cross-reactive memory had joined.

TCRdb independently ran MiXCR on the 5' RACE reads; one entry per CDR3 protein. Of approximately 65,000 distinct CDR3 sequences listed, around 10% are singletons. From germline, CDR1 is LNHDA and CDR2 SQIVND (reference sequence). The CDR3 covers 14 residues. V shed 3 bases and J shed 4 bases, with 12 bases lying between them. As for this clonotype: Its target is not known.

The chain couples TRBV19 to TRBJ2-5, with D perhaps matching TRBD1 or TRBD2 (5 bases each). This receptor was identified in a man younger than 35 who had mild COVID-19 (a few samples of this study predate the infection). Cell type and time point are not known. Specimen: PBMCs or a T cell subset sorted from them (not recorded which). CDR3: CASSIGTPSETQYF. CDR3 coding DNA: TGTGCCAGTAGTATCGGGACCCCGTCAGAGACCCAGTACTTC.